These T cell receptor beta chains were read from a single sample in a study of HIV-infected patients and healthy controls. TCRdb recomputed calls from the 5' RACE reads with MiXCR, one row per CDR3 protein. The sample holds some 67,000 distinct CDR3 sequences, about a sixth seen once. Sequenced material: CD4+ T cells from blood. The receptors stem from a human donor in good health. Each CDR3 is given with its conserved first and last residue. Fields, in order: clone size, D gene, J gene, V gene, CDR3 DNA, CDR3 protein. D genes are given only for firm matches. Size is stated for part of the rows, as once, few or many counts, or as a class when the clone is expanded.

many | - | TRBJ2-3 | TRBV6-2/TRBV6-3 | TGTGCCAGCAGTTACTTGAGATCACAGGTGGGGAAGACAGATACGCAGTATTTT | CASSYLRSQVGKTDTQYF
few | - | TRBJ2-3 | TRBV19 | TGTGCCAGTAGTATCGGGACCAGCACAGATACGCAGTATTTT | CASSIGTSTDTQYF
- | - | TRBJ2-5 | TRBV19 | TGTGCCAGTAGTACCTCAAGGGGAAAAGAGACCCAGTACTTC | CASSTSRGKETQYF
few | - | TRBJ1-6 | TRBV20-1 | TGCAGTGCTAGAGTTCCCAGTAGCTCCTATAATTCACCCCTCCACTTT | CSARVPSSSYNSPLHF
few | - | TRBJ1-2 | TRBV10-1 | TGCGCCAGCAGTGGGACCCAACGGGGCTATGGCTACACCTTC | CASSGTQRGYGYTF
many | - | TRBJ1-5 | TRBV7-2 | TGTGCCAGCAGCGCAGAACGGTATCAGCCCCAGCATTTT | CASSAERYQPQHF
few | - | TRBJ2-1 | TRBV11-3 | TGTGCCAGCAGCTTCCGGGTCTCCTACAATGAGCAGTTCTTC | CASSFRVSYNEQFF
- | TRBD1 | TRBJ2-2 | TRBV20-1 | TGCAGTGCTTTAGGACAGGGTAGCACCGGGGAGCTGTTTTTT | CSALGQGSTGELFF
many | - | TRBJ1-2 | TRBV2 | TGTGCCAGCACCTTGACGTACCCCAGCTATGGCTACACCTTC | CASTLTYPSYGYTF
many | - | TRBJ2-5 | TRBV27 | TGTGCCAGCAGTCTCCTTCACGCAAAAGAGACCCAGTACTTC | CASSLLHAKETQYF
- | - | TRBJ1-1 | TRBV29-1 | TGCAGCGTTGGTACCAGAATGAACACTGAAGCTTTCTTT | CSVGTRMNTEAFF
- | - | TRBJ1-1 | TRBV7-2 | TGTGCCAGCAGCCCCAACCGTCTGGGGCCTAACACTGAAGCTTTCTTT | CASSPNRLGPNTEAFF
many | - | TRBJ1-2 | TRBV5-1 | TGCGCCAGCAGCCCAGGACCGGACGGCTACACCTTC | CASSPGPDGYTF
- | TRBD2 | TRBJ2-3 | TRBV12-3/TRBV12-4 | TGTGCCAGCGAGAAAGCGGGGGTGGGAGATACGCAGTATTTT | CASEKAGVGDTQYF
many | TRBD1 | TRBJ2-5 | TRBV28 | TGTGCCAGCAGTCCACCGGGACAGGAAGAGACCCAGTACTTC | CASSPPGQEETQYF
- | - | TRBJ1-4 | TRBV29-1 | TGCAGCGGGCGATCAACTAATGAAAAACTGTTTTTT | CSGRSTNEKLFF
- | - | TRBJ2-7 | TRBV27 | TGTGCCAGCAGTTTTGTTTTGGGACGGACCTACGAGCAGTACTTC | CASSFVLGRTYEQYF
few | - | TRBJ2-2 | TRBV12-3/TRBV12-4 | TGTGCCAGCAGTTTATCTCTAGGGGGAGGGCCCCTGAACACCGGGGAGCTGTTTTTT | CASSLSLGGGPLNTGELFF
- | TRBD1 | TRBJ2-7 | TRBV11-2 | TGTGCCAGCAGAGTCCCGGGACAGGGGAAGTACGAGCAGTACTTC | CASRVPGQGKYEQYF
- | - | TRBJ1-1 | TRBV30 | TGTGCCTGGACTTCGGAGGGTTGGAACACTGAAGCTTTCTTT | CAWTSEGWNTEAFF
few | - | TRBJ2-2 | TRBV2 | TGTGCCAGCAGTCCTGAGTACCCCGGGGAGCTGTTTTTT | CASSPEYPGELFF
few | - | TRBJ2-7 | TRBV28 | TGTGCCAGCAGCGCGGAACGCTGGGAGCAGTACTTC | CASSAERWEQYF
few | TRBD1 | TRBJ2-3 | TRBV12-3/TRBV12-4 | TGTGCCAGCAGTCTCCAGGGGGCAGGGGATACGCAGTATTTT | CASSLQGAGDTQYF
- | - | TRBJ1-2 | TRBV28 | TGTGCCAGCAGTTTGGCCCCATCCGGAGACTTCAGTGGCTACACCTTC | CASSLAPSGDFSGYTF
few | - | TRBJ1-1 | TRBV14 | TGTGCCAGCAGCCATGTAAACGCCCGGGGGGCTGAAGCTTTCTTT | CASSHVNARGAEAFF
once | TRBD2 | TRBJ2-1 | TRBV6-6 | TGTGCCAGCAGTCTAGCGGGGGCAAATGAGCAGTTCTTC | CASSLAGANEQFF
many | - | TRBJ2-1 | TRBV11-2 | TGTGCCAGCAGCTTGAATGCGTACAATGAGCAGTTCTTC | CASSLNAYNEQFF
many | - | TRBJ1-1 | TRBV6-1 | TGTGCCAGCACCGATCCCTTTACAGCGAACACTGAAGCTTTCTTT | CASTDPFTANTEAFF
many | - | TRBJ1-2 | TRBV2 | TGTGCCAGCAGTGGGGGCAGCCTCTATGGCTACACCTTC | CASSGGSLYGYTF
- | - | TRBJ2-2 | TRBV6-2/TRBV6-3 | TGTGCCAGCAGTTACCGCCCTAGGGTCGGGGAGCTGTTTTTT | CASSYRPRVGELFF
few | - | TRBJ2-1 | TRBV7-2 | TGTGCCAGCAGCCACTTACGGGAGCAGTTCTTC | CASSHLREQFF
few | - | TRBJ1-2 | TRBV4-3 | TGCGCCAGCAGCCAGAGCGGACGGAGCTATGGCTACACCTTC | CASSQSGRSYGYTF
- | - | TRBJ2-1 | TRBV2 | TGTGCCAGCAGCGATCCGGGACAACCGGTACAAGAATTCTTC | CASSDPGQPVQEFF
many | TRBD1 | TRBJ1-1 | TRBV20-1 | TGCAGTGCTAGAGATCTCGACAGGGGGAACACTGAAGCTTTCTTT | CSARDLDRGNTEAFF
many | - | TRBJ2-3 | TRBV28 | TGTGCCAGCAGCGCAGTTGCAGGGTTGACAGATACGCAGTATTTT | CASSAVAGLTDTQYF
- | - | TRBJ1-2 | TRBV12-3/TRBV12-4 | TGTGCCAGCAGATTGACAGGAATGGGTGGCTACACCTTC | CASRLTGMGGYTF
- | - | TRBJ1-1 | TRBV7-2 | TGTGCCAGCACCCAACTTGGGGTGTGGGACACTGAAGCTTTCTTT | CASTQLGVWDTEAFF
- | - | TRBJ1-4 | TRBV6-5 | TGTGCCAGCAGTTACTCCCGGAATAGGTGGAAACTGTTTTTT | CASSYSRNRWKLFF
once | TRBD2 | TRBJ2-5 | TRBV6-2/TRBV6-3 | TGTGCCAGCAGTTCTAGCGGGGGGGCCTTCGGGACCCAGTACTTC | CASSSSGGAFGTQYF
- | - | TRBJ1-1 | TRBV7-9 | TGTGCCAGCAGCTTTGCATTCGCGGCCACTGAAGCTTTCTTT | CASSFAFAATEAFF
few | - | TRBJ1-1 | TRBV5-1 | TGCGCCAGCAGCTCCGGGCAAGGGACCGCGAGGGAAGCTTTCTTT | CASSSGQGTAREAFF
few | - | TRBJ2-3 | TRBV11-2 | TGTGCCAGCAGCGGCCGGGACTCACGCCTTTATACGCAGTATTTT | CASSGRDSRLYTQYF
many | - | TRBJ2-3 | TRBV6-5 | TGTGCCAGCTGGAACAGGGTGACAGATACGCAGTATTTT | CASWNRVTDTQYF
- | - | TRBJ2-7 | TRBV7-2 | TGTGCCAGCAGCTTATCGGGCCAAGGCTACGAGCAGTACTTC | CASSLSGQGYEQYF
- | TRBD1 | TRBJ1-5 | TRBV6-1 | TGTGCCAGCAGGGGGGACAGGGTTTTAAGCAATCAGCCCCAGCATTTT | CASRGDRVLSNQPQHF
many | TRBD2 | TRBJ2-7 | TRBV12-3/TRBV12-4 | TGTGCCAGCACCCTTGGGGCGGGAGGAAACGAGCAGTACTTC | CASTLGAGGNEQYF
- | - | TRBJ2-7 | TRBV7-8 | TGTGCCAGCAGCCCAGACAGGTTCGAGCAGTACTTC | CASSPDRFEQYF
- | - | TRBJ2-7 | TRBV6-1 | TGTGCCAGCAGTGAAGTTGGCTTTTACGAGCAGTACTTC | CASSEVGFYEQYF
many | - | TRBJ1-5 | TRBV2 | TGTGCCAGCAGTGGAGGACTTAGCAATCAGCCCCAGCATTTT | CASSGGLSNQPQHF
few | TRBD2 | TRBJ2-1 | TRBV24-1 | TGTGCCACCAGTGCCCCGCTGTGGGCGGGAGGCCATGAGCAGTTCTTC | CATSAPLWAGGHEQFF
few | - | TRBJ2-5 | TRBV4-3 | TGCGCCAGCAGCCAAGGGCCCGGGGCCCAGAAGACCCAGTACTTC | CASSQGPGAQKTQYF
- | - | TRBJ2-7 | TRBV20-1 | TGCAGTGCCACAGATCTTCGTTACGAGCAGTACTTC | CSATDLRYEQYF
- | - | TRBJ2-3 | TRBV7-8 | TGTGCCAGCAGCCCCCGTTCCGGGGGCACAGATACGCAGTATTTT | CASSPRSGGTDTQYF
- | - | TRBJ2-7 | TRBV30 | TGTGCCTGCCAACGCCCCTTCTACGAGCAGTACTTC | CACQRPFYEQYF